The clone carrying this T cell receptor beta chain was recorded only once. As yet, its antigen is unknown. The data derive from a study of a mutant IDH1 vaccine in newly diagnosed glioma. J was trimmed by 10 bases and V by 5 bases; bases with no gene match: 8. The CDR3 is 13 residues long. The germline V gene encodes CDR1 SNHLY and CDR2 FYNNEI. Noted time point: baseline, week 1 (first vaccination visit). Noted treatment: pre-vaccination baseline after standard-of-care therapy. Regarding the study as a whole: Alterations occurring in top peripheral T cell clonotypes seemed unrelated to pseudoprogression.

Data came from immunoSEQ multiplex PCR; TCRdb stores just in-frame clones and leaves some out. Among approximately 54,000 clones, about four fifths were seen once, and the ten largest hold roughly 19%. The sample consisted of PBMCs, taken from a glioma patient treated with radiotherapy, temozolomide or both. The chain carries TRBV2 and TRBJ1-1, with 9 bases matching TRBD1. The sequence came from a man aged 18 to 30 with glioma. The CDR3 nucleotides are TGTGCCAGCAGTCGTACAGGGGGCTGGGGAGCTTTCTTT. It codes for CASSRTGGWGAFF.